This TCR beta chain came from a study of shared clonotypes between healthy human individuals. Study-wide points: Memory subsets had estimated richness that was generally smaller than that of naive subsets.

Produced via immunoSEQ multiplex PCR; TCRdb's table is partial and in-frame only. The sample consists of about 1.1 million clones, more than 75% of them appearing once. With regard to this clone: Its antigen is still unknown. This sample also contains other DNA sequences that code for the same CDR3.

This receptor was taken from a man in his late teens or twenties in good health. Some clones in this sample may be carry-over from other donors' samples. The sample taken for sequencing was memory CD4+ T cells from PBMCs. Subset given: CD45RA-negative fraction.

CDR3 nucleotide sequence: TGTGCCAGCAGCTTGGACAGCAACTATGGCTACACCTTC. It specifies CASSLDSNYGYTF. The chain couples TRBV5-4 to TRBJ1-2; D is unclear. The CDR3 runs 13 residues. V lost 0 bases and J 2 bases, leaving 5 bases between the germline ends. Germline V gene lookup returns CDR1 SGHNT and CDR2 YYREEE (reference sequence).